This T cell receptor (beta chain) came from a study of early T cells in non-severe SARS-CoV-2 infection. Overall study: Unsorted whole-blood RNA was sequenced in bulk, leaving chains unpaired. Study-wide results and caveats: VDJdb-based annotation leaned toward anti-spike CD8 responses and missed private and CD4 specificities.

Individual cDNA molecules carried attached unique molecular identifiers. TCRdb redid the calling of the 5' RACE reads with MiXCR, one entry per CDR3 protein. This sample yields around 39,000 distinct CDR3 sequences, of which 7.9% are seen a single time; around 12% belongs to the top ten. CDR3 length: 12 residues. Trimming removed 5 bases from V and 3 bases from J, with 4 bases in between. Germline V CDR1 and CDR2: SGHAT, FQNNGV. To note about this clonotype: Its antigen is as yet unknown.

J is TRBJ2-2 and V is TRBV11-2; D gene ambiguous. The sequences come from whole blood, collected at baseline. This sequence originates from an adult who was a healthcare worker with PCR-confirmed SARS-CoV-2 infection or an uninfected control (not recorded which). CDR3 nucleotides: TGTGCCAGCAGCCCTTACACCGGGGAGCTGTTTTTT. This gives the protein CASSPYTGELFF.